This TCR beta chain appears in the sequencing data of a study of blood T cell repertoires in COVID-19. At the level of the study: Some COVID-19 samples were acute and others convalescent; all came from the United States, Italy and Spain. T cells, B-cell-depleted T cells, or PBMCs provided the cDNA or gDNA that served as material.

As originally analysed: Nucleated cell number was recorded as an estimate derived from reference gene primer amplification. The data were produced by immunoSEQ multiplex PCR, yet TCRdb's version contains in-frame clones alone and is incomplete. That table furnishes V, J and clone size, whereas the DNA furnished D and trimming. Counted here are 110,000 or so clones, around 90% occurring once; the ten biggest clones make up roughly 4.4%. The V end was cut by 4 bases, the J end by 4 bases, with 14 bases between. There are 14 residues in the CDR3. The receptor comes from a woman aged 50 to 60 with acute or convalescent COVID-19. The rearrangement joins TRBV23-1 to TRBJ2-7; D is uncertain. TRBV23-1 is treated as an ORF (open reading frame) with a function not yet certain. Sequenced input: peripheral blood. The CDR3 here is CASSPRRVLYEQYF. CDR3 nucleotides: TGCGCCAGCAGTCCACGTAGAGTTCTTTACGAGCAGTACTTC.